This entry describes one T cell receptor beta chain. Antigen: not known. Sorting selected naive CD8 T cells with a CD8+CD4-CCR7+CD45RA+ phenotype. Bulk TCR library preparation followed previously described methods with listed TCR primers. TCRdb analysed the PCR reads with MiXCR anew, one entry per CDR3 protein. The data hold some 680,000 distinct CDR3 sequences, with approximately 24% observed a single time. Germline CDR1 reads MNHEY; CDR2 reads SMNVEV (reference sequence). The CDR3 has 13 amino acids. V lost 7 bases to trimming and J lost 4 bases; unmatched junction nucleotides: 7. The data stem from a study of molecular identifiers for immune sequencing clone quantification. General study points: Detection of one spiked Jurkat cell's TCR RNA reportedly worked in 1 million or so naive cells.

The TCR originated in a human donor in good health. Some libraries in this study had Jurkat cell RNA spiked in. The rearrangement joins TRBV27 to TRBJ2-7; TRBD2 matches 7 bases. The material sequenced was naive CD8+ T cells from blood, with Jurkat cell RNA spiked in. Noted subset: FACS-sorted CD8+CD4-CCR7+CD45RA+ naive T cells. In DNA form, the CDR3 reads TGTGCCAGCACAATAACGGGAGGTTACGAGCAGTACTTC. As protein: CASTITGGYEQYF.